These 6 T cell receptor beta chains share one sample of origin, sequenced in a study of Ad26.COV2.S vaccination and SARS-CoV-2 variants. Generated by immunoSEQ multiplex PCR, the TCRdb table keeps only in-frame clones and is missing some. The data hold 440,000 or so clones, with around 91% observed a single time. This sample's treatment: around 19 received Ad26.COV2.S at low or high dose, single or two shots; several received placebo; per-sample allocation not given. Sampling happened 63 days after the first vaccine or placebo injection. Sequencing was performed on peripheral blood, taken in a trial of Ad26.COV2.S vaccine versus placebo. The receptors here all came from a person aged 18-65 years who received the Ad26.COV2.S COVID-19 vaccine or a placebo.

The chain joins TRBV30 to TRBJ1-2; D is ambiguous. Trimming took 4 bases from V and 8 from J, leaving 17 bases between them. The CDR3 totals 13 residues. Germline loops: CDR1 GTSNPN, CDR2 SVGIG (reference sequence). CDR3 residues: CAWKEFQESGYTF. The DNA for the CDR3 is TGTGCCTGGAAAGAATTCCAGGAGAGCGGCTACACCTTC.

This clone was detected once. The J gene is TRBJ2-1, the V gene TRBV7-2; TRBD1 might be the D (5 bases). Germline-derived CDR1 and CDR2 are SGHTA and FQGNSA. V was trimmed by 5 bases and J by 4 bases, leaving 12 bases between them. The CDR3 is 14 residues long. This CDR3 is CASSRQFPYNEQFF. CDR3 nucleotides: TGTGCCAGCAGCAGACAGTTTCCGTACAATGAGCAGTTCTTC. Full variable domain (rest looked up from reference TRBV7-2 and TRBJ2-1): GAGVSQSPSNKVTEKGKDVELRCDPISGHTALYWYRQSLGQGLEFLIYFQGNSAPDKSGLPSDRFSAERTGGSVSTLTIQRTQQEDSAVYLCASSRQFPYNEQFFGPGTRLTVL.

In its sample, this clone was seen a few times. The CDR3 is CASSVEVRRASGQGVSYNEQFF. The CDR3 bases are TGTGCCAGCAGCGTAGAGGTTCGGAGGGCTAGCGGGCAGGGGGTCTCCTACAATGAGCAGTTCTTC. The genes are TRBV9 and TRBJ2-1, with D possibly TRBD2 on 8 matching bases. V lost 0 bases, J lost 0 bases, and 28 bases lay in between. The V gene's germline CDR1 is SGDLS and CDR2 YYNGEE. The CDR3 is made up of 22 amino acids.

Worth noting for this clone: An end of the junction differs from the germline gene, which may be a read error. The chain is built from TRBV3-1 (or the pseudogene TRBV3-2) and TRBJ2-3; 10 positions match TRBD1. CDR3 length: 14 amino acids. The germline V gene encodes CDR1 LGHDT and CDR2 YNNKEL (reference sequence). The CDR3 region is CASSQTGGTDTQYF. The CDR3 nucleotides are TGTGCCAGCAGCCAGACAGGGGGCACCGATACGCAGTATTTT.

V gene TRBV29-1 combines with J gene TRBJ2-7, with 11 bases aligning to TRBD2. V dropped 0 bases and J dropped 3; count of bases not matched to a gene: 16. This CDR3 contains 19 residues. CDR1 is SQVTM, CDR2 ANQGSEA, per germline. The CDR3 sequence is CSVEDPVEEAGTSGYEQYF. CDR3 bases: TGCAGCGTTGAAGATCCCGTGGAAGAGGCCGGGACTAGCGGCTACGAGCAGTACTTC.

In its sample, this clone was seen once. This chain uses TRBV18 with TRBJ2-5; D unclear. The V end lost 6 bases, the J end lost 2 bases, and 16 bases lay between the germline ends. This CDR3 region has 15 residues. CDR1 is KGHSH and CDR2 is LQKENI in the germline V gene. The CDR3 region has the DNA TGTGCCAGCTCTCTAAGACACGGCACTCAAGAGACCCAGTACTTC. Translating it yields CASSLRHGTQETQYF.